These 32 T cell receptor beta chains share one sample of origin, sequenced in a study of T-cell reconstitution after alpha-beta-depleted transplantation in children (dated by TCRdb to the mid-2010s). The treatment or condition label, as the study defines it: allogeneic hematopoietic cell transplantation with graft depleted of TCRalphabeta T cells and CD19 B cells. The protocol used for the library was PCR. Sequencer: Illumina HiSeq 2500. TCR library preparation used molecular barcoding, with unique molecular identifiers applied to normalize quantification of the TCRbeta repertoire. TCRdb passed the public sequencing reads through fastp at Q25 and MiXCR, retaining productive beta sequences. Each CDR3 protein appears once, grouped with its most common genes and DNA. The sample records around 700,000 distinct CDR3 sequences, about an eighth of which are singletons. The top ten clonotypes cover roughly 0.77% of the sample.

The sequenced sample was PBMCs, obtained before TCRalphabeta/CD19-depleted stem cell transplant. Receptors were obtained from a girl aged 2 to 9 with congenital amegakaryocytic thrombocytopenia, due to receive a stem cell transplant.

This clonotype was recorded at least ten times. The gene calls are TRBV28 and TRBJ1-2, with TRBD1 matching over 9 bases. This CDR3 has 13 residues. Germline assignment: CDR1 MDHEN and CDR2 SYDVKM. Germline trimming cut 8 bases from V and 7 bases from J; bases unmatched to any gene: 8. CDR3 amino acids: CASGTGGASGYTF. DNA of the CDR3: TGTGCCAGCGGAACAGGGGGCGCCTCTGGCTACACCTTC.

This clonotype has just a few counts. The V and J genes are TRBV13 and TRBJ2-1, with 10 nucleotides matching TRBD2. The CDR3 length is 20 residues. J gave up 7 bases and V 2 bases, and 20 bases lay outside the gene matches. Germline assignment: CDR1 PRHDT and CDR2 FYEKMQ (reference sequence). CDR3 DNA sequence: TGTGCCAGCAGCTTAATAGGGAAGGTACCGAACAGCGGGAGGGAAAATGAGCAGTTCTTC. Amino acids: CASSLIGKVPNSGRENEQFF.

This clonotype was seen repeatedly, ten times or more. The chain carries TRBV10-3 and TRBJ2-4; no reliable D call. The V end was cut by 0 bases, the J end by 0 bases, with 6 bases between. The CDR3 runs 15 residues. Germline-derived CDR1 and CDR2 are ENHRY and SYGVKD. The CDR3 DNA follows: TGTGCCATCAGTGAGTCGCGCGGAGCCAAAAACATTCAGTACTTC. It translates to CAISESRGAKNIQYF.

The table lists this clonotype with many counts. V gene TRBV20-1 combines with J gene TRBJ2-1; D uncertain. The germline V gene has CDR1 DFQATT and CDR2 SNEGSKA (reference sequence). V lost 5 bases, J lost 3 bases, and 14 bases lay in between. The CDR3 contains 14 residues. DNA of the CDR3: TGCAGTGCTCCCCCACTCGGGCTCTACAATGAGCAGTTCTTC. Amino acid sequence: CSAPPLGLYNEQFF.

This clonotype was counted many times. V and J are TRBV7-2 and TRBJ2-3; D perhaps matches TRBD1 (5 bases). CDR3 length: 13 residues. The germline V and J ends were trimmed by 6 bases and 11 bases, with 18 bases remaining between them. Germline lookup yields CDR1 SGHTA and CDR2 FQGNSA. CDR3 amino acids: CASRTVNRAEQYF. CDR3 nucleotides: TGTGCCAGCAGGACAGTGAACCGGGCCGAGCAGTATTTT.

This chain connects TRBV12-3 or TRBV12-4 to TRBJ2-7; 9 nucleotides align to TRBD2. The CDR3 is made up of 13 amino acids. Trimming cost V 8 bases and J 4 bases; bases outside gene matches: 6. CDR3 nucleotides: TGTGCCAGCCGTAGCGGGGGAAAATACGAGCAGTACTTC. Protein: CASRSGGKYEQYF.

This clonotype was recorded at least ten times. The chain joins TRBV7-2 to TRBJ2-7, with 9 bases aligning to TRBD2. The CDR3 is 15 amino acids. Germline CDR1 reads SGHTA; CDR2 reads FQGNSA. Unmatched junction bases numbered 5, after V lost 4 bases and J lost 1 base. The DNA for the CDR3 is TGTGCCAGCAGCTCAAGAGCGGGAGGTTCCTACGAGCAGTACTTC. Its translation is CASSSRAGGSYEQYF.

This chain uses TRBV25-1 with TRBJ2-1; 7 bases match TRBD1. With 5 bases clipped from V and 4 bases from J, the junction kept 5 bases outside the gene matches. The germline V gene has CDR1 MGHDK and CDR2 SYGVNS. This CDR3 is 14 amino acids long. The CDR3 protein is CASSRDSLYNEQFF. For the CDR3, the DNA is TGTGCCAGCAGTCGGGACAGCCTTTACAATGAGCAGTTCTTC.

The V and J genes are TRBV7-9 and TRBJ1-1, with D unresolved. The V and J ends lost 1 base and 1 base respectively, with 13 bases between them. CDR1 and CDR2 from the germline V gene are SEHNR and FQNEAQ (reference sequence). The CDR3 spans 16 residues. The CDR3 DNA follows: TGTGCCAGCAGCTTAGAAGGAGAAAGACAGAACACTGAAGCTTTCTTT. Translation gives CASSLEGERQNTEAFF.

The CDR3 loop is CASRPSWGSLYEQYF. DNA for the CDR3: TGTGCCAGCAGACCATCATGGGGAAGCCTCTACGAGCAGTACTTC. The rearrangement links TRBV2 to TRBJ2-7; D unresolved. The ends were cut back, 6 bases at V and 3 bases at J, with 18 bases in the middle. The CDR3 has 15 residues. Germline V CDR1 and CDR2: SNHLY, FYNNEI.

This clonotype was observed a handful of times. The chain has TRBV7-9 and TRBJ2-7; D uncertain. The V and J ends lost 1 base and 5 bases respectively, with 21 bases between them. The CDR3 spans 17 residues. The germline V gene has CDR1 SEHNR and CDR2 FQNEAQ (reference sequence). CDR3 sequence (DNA): TGTGCCAGCAGCTTAGACCTTTTGGGCTTCTCGGATAACGAGCAGTACTTC. Protein: CASSLDLLGFSDNEQYF.

This chain joins TRBV7-8 and TRBJ1-4; D perhaps matches TRBD1 (5 bases). The germline V gene encodes CDR1 SGHVS and CDR2 FQNEAQ. CDR3 size: 13 residues. V was pared by 5 bases and J by 8 bases, with 12 bases between. The CDR3 region is CASSTRTFEKLFF. The DNA for the CDR3 is TGTGCCAGCAGCACCCGGACATTCGAAAAACTGTTTTTT.

There are a few counts of this clonotype. The rearrangement links TRBV25-1 to TRBJ2-3, with TRBD2 as a possible D gene (5 bases). The CDR3 length is 15 residues. Trimming cost V 8 bases and J 4 bases, with 19 bases left between them. CDR1 and CDR2 from the germline V gene are MGHDK and SYGVNS. The CDR3 DNA sequence: TGTGCCAGCTCGGAGAGCCCCTACGGGGCAGATACGCAGTATTTT. Amino acids: CASSESPYGADTQYF.

This clonotype was found many times. The genes are TRBV20-1 and TRBJ2-7; 8 bases match TRBD2. Germline trimming cut 6 bases from V and 4 bases from J; bases unmatched to any gene: 11. This CDR3 is built from 14 residues. The germline CDR1 and CDR2 sequences are DFQATT and SNEGSKA (reference sequence). The CDR3 loop reads CSANLAGETYEQYF. The CDR3 DNA follows: TGCAGTGCCAACCTAGCGGGTGAGACTTACGAGCAGTACTTC.

This clonotype has at least ten counts. The chain carries TRBV20-1 and TRBJ2-1, with 8 bases that match TRBD2. V lost 0 bases and J lost 4; bases outside the gene matches: 23. The CDR3 extends over 21 amino acids. CDR1 and CDR2 from the germline V gene are DFQATT and SNEGSKA (reference sequence). The CDR3 nucleotides are TGCAGTGCTAGAGATATAATGGGACTAGTCCTAGCCGGGTCGGTTTACAATGAGCAGTTCTTC. Translating gives CSARDIMGLVLAGSVYNEQFF.

This clonotype came up a few times. The chain combines TRBV7-9 with TRBJ2-1; the match to TRBD2 covers 11 bases. Germline V CDR1 and CDR2: SEHNR, FQNEAQ (reference sequence). The CDR3 has 17 residues. V was clipped by 1 base and J by 8 bases; unmatched bases: 10. CDR3 amino acids: CASSLGGLAATDDEQFF. The CDR3 DNA follows: TGTGCCAGCAGCTTAGGGGGACTAGCGGCAACGGACGATGAGCAGTTCTTC.

The chain employs TRBV7-3 and TRBJ1-1; D perhaps matches TRBD1 (6 bases). CDR1 and CDR2 (germline): SGHTA, FQGTGA. The CDR3 extends over 13 amino acids. Between the trimmed V and J ends, which lost 5 bases and 7 bases, there was a span of 14 bases. Here the CDR3 reads CASSPGGAGEAFF. Written as DNA, the CDR3 is TGTGCCAGCAGCCCCGGGGGGGCTGGTGAAGCTTTCTTT. The full variable domain, in which reference TRBV7-3 and TRBJ1-1 provide the parts outside the CDR3, is GAGVSQTPSNKVTEKGKYVELRCDPISGHTALYWYRQSLGQGPEFLIYFQGTGAADDSGLPNDRFFAVRPEGSVSTLKIQRTERGDSAVYLCASSPGGAGEAFFGQGTRLTVV.

This chain links TRBV28 with TRBJ2-3; 7 bases agree with TRBD2. V shed 2 bases, J shed 5 bases, and the junction held 13 bases outside the gene matches. The CDR3 runs to 17 residues. Germline CDR1 MDHEN, CDR2 SYDVKM. The CDR3 DNA is TGTGCCAGCAGTTTACTGACAGCCGGTAGCGGGCGAGATACGCAGTATTTT. Protein product: CASSLLTAGSGRDTQYF. Complete variable domain (other parts from reference TRBV28 and TRBJ2-3): DVKVTQSSRYLVKRTGEKVFLECVQDMDHENMFWYRQDPGLGLRLIYFSYDVKMKEKGDIPEGYSVSREKKERFSLILESASTNQTSMYLCASSLLTAGSGRDTQYFGPGTRLTVL.

This clonotype was observed at least ten times. The chain uses TRBV15 and TRBJ2-3, with 8 nucleotides matching TRBD1. CDR1 and CDR2 from the germline V gene are LNHNV and YYDKDF (reference sequence). This CDR3 region has 14 residues. The junction had 4 bases not matched to a gene; V was cut back by 5 bases and J by 3 bases. The CDR3, as DNA: TGTGCCACCAGCGGACAGGGAAGTACAGATACGCAGTATTTT. Protein product: CATSGQGSTDTQYF.

The CDR3 DNA sequence: TGTGCCAGCAGCCCCGGACTAGCGGAAACCTACGAGCAGTACTTC. Its protein product is CASSPGLAETYEQYF. This chain links TRBV7-9 with TRBJ2-7; 10 bases are shared with TRBD2. Germline-derived CDR1 and CDR2 are SEHNR and FQNEAQ (reference sequence). This CDR3 has 15 amino acids. J lost 2 bases, V lost 5 bases, and 6 bases had no gene match. Full variable domain (rest looked up from reference TRBV7-9 and TRBJ2-7): DTGVSQNPRHKITKRGQNVTFRCDPISEHNRLYWYRQTLGQGPEFLTYFQNEAQLEKSRLLSDRFSAERPKGSFSTLEIQRTEQGDSAMYLCASSPGLAETYEQYFGPGTRLTVT.

This clonotype came up many times. The chain combines TRBV28 with TRBJ2-5; the D is unclear. Germline V gene data show CDR1 as MDHEN and CDR2 as SYDVKM. The length of the CDR3 is 12 residues. V lost 4 bases and J 5 bases, leaving 8 bases between the germline ends. CDR3 residues: CASSSLPETQYF. CDR3 DNA: TGTGCCAGCAGTTCCCTCCCCGAGACCCAGTACTTC.

V gene TRBV4-1 combines with J gene TRBJ1-2, with unresolved D. The germline V gene has CDR1 MGHRA and CDR2 YSYEKL. V shed 2 bases and J shed 1 base, with 5 bases lying between them. The CDR3 contains 13 residues. The CDR3 is CASSQWINYGYTF. In DNA, the CDR3 is TGCGCCAGCAGCCAATGGATTAACTATGGCTACACCTTC.

Comments on this clonotype: Since a much larger clone is just one base distant, this may be a read error. The V gene is TRBV5-1, the J gene TRBJ1-4; a possible D gene is TRBD1 (6 bases). The CDR3 totals 15 residues. Germline CDR1 SGHRS, CDR2 YFSETQ. V dropped 4 bases and J dropped 2 bases, with 12 bases sitting between them. The CDR3 sequence: CASSERQGTNEKLFF. CDR3 in DNA: TGCGCCAGCAGCGAACGCCAGGGGACTAATGAAAAACTGTTTTTT.

This clonotype was picked up a small number of times. The chain couples TRBV20-1 to TRBJ2-1; a possible D gene is TRBD2 (6 bases). Looked up from germline, CDR1 is DFQATT and CDR2 is SNEGSKA (reference sequence). V was trimmed by 6 bases and J by 11 bases, leaving 17 bases between them. There are 12 residues in the CDR3. In DNA, the CDR3 is TGCAGTGCCACCCCGGGGAGCGGGCAGCAGTTCTTC. It specifies CSATPGSGQQFF.

The chain combines TRBV20-1 with TRBJ2-5, with 10 bases that match TRBD2. This CDR3 region has 16 residues. The trim removed 5 bases at V and 5 bases at J, leaving 14 bases unmatched. CDR1 and CDR2 from the germline V gene are DFQATT and SNEGSKA (reference sequence). In nucleotides, the CDR3 is TGCAGTGCTGGGGATAGGACTAGCGGTCGGATGGAGACCCAGTACTTC. It codes for CSAGDRTSGRMETQYF.

The chain couples TRBV30 to TRBJ2-7; no clear D gene. This CDR3 region has 13 residues. The V end was cut by 2 bases, the J end by 2 bases, with 10 bases between. The germline V gene encodes CDR1 GTSNPN and CDR2 SVGIG (reference sequence). The CDR3 protein is CAWSSEVAYEQYF. The CDR3 nucleotides are TGTGCCTGGAGTAGCGAGGTTGCCTACGAGCAGTACTTC.

V and J are TRBV5-5 and TRBJ2-2; 12 positions agree with TRBD2. Germline-derived CDR1 and CDR2 are SGHKS and YYEKEE (reference sequence). Trimming at V came to 2 bases and at J to 7 bases, leaving 9 bases not matched to a gene. The CDR3 covers 17 residues. CDR3 residues: CASSFLLAGGRNGELFF. In nucleotides, the CDR3 is TGTGCCAGCAGCTTTTTACTAGCGGGAGGCCGGAACGGGGAGCTGTTTTTT.

This chain links TRBV12-3 or TRBV12-4 with TRBJ2-7; D is unclear. CDR3 length: 14 amino acids. Trimming took 2 bases from V and 6 from J, leaving 14 bases between them. Here the CDR3 reads CASSLSAPSSEQYF. CDR3 sequence (DNA): TGTGCCAGCAGTTTAAGTGCCCCGTCTTCCGAGCAGTACTTC.

The chain uses TRBV5-1 and TRBJ2-7, with 9 bases matching TRBD2. The germline CDR1 and CDR2 sequences are SGHRS and YFSETQ. V lost 7 bases to trimming and J lost 3 bases; unmatched junction nucleotides: 11. The CDR3 covers 15 residues. For the CDR3, the DNA is TGCGCCAGCGGCACACTAGCGGGCGCAGACTACGAGCAGTACTTC. The encoded protein is CASGTLAGADYEQYF. Looking up the rest from reference TRBV5-1 and TRBJ2-7 gives the full variable domain: KAGVTQTPRYLIKTRGQQVTLSCSPISGHRSVSWYQQTPGQGLQFLFEYFSETQRNKGNFPGRFSGRQFSNSRSEMNVSTLELGDSALYLCASGTLAGADYEQYFGPGTRLTVT.

This clonotype was seen repeatedly, ten times or more. This chain uses TRBV28 with TRBJ1-6, with TRBD1 as a possible D gene (5 bases). CDR3 length equals 14 residues. V was shortened by 3 bases and J by 6 bases, with 9 bases between the two germline ends. Per germline, CDR1 MDHEN and CDR2 SYDVKM. DNA for the CDR3: TGTGCCAGCAGTTTTGTGGGGACTAATTCACCCCTCCACTTT. It yields the protein CASSFVGTNSPLHF.

The gene calls are TRBV21-1 and TRBJ1-5; TRBD1 reflects the table's D call only, with no check against the DNA. TRBV21-1 is a documented pseudogene. The CDR3 spans 15 residues. The DNA of the CDR3 is TGTGCCAGCAGCAAAGTCGGTGTCCCCACTCAGCCCCAGCATTTT. It specifies CASSKVGVPTQPQHF.

A few counts support this clonotype. The J gene is TRBJ2-7, the V gene TRBV4-1; 7 nucleotides agree with TRBD2. J was trimmed by 2 bases and V by 2 bases; bases with no gene match: 9. The CDR3 has 16 amino acids. Per germline, CDR1 MGHRA and CDR2 YSYEKL. Written as DNA, the CDR3 is TGCGCCAGCAGCCAAAGTTCAGGAGGGAGGGCCTACGAGCAGTACTTC. Its protein product is CASSQSSGGRAYEQYF.